These 2 T cell receptor beta chains originate from one sample sequenced in a study of shared clonotypes between healthy human individuals. Method: immunoSEQ multiplex PCR; TCRdb's copy keeps in-frame clones and lacks some. This sample yields over a million clones, of which about 76% are seen a single time; 1.4% belongs to the top ten. The sample consisted of memory CD4+ T cells sorted from blood. As to subset: CD45RA-negative fraction. The source is a man aged 18 to 29 in good health.

J is TRBJ2-5 and V is TRBV19; 8 nucleotides agree with TRBD1. This CDR3 is 17 amino acids long. The ends lost 3 bases at V and 2 bases at J; junction bases unmatched: 11. The germline V gene encodes CDR1 LNHDA and CDR2 SQIVND (reference sequence). The CDR3 DNA reads as TGTGCCAGTAGTATGTTGGAAAACAGGGGGACGCAAGAGACCCAGTACTTC. Its translation is CASSMLENRGTQETQYF.

This clone was counted a few times. The chain uses TRBV5-1 and TRBJ1-4; 10 nucleotides agree with TRBD1. CDR1 is SGHRS and CDR2 is YFSETQ in the germline V gene. The CDR3 spans 22 residues. V was pared by 0 bases and J by 0 bases, with 17 bases of the junction left unmatched. The CDR3 sequence: CASSLVVGQGYFARSTNEKLFF. The CDR3 DNA sequence: TGCGCCAGCAGCTTGGTTGTGGGACAGGGGTATTTTGCTAGATCAACTAATGAAAAACTGTTTTTT.